A selection of T cell receptor beta chains follows, all from one sample in a study. Each CDR3 protein is one row after TCRdb ran MiXCR on the 5' RACE reads. Of roughly 13,000 distinct CDR3 sequences detected, less than 25% appear once; the ten largest clones hold approximately 3%. The sequenced sample was naive CD4+ T cells sorted from blood. These receptors were obtained from a female donor with breast cancer. The CDR3 runs from the conserved cysteine through the conserved F or W. The order of the fields is V gene, J gene, clone size, D gene, CDR3 DNA, CDR3 protein. D genes are given only for firm matches. Some rows mark clone size as missing; the rest say once, few, many or name a class of expanded clone.

TRBV20-1,TRBJ2-1,once,TRBD1,TGCAGTGCTAGCCTCGGGACAGCGTACAATGAGCAGTTCTTC,CSASLGTAYNEQFF
TRBV4-2,TRBJ2-5,many,TRBD2,TGTGCCAGCAGCCAGCCGACTAGCGGAACCCAAGAGACCCAGTACTTC,CASSQPTSGTQETQYF
TRBV20-1,TRBJ2-7,many,-,TGCAGTGCTGACCGGGACCTATCCTACGAGCAGTACTTC,CSADRDLSYEQYF
TRBV18,TRBJ2-7,few,TRBD2,TGTGCCAGCTCACCACAGCCCGGGACTAGCAACGAGCAGTACTTC,CASSPQPGTSNEQYF
TRBV6-5,TRBJ1-1,-,-,TGTGCCAGCAGTTACAATCCCAGGGGAGGCGCTGAAGCTTTCTTT,CASSYNPRGGAEAFF
TRBV12-3/TRBV12-4,TRBJ2-3,many,TRBD2,TGTGCCAGCAGTTTAGCAATAGCGGGAGGGCCGGGAGATACGCAGTATTTT,CASSLAIAGGPGDTQYF
TRBV5-1,TRBJ2-1,few,TRBD2,TGCGCCAGCAGCTATGCGGGAGGCCGACCCCCTGAGCAGTTCTTC,CASSYAGGRPPEQFF
TRBV7-8,TRBJ1-5,-,-,TGTGCCAGCAGCTTAGCGCGCCTAAGGGATCAGCCCCAGCATTTT,CASSLARLRDQPQHF
TRBV20-1,TRBJ2-2,few,-,TGCAGTGCTAGAGTAGGGGGGAGGGACACCGGGGAGCTGTTTTTT,CSARVGGRDTGELFF
TRBV7-9,TRBJ2-1,many,TRBD2,TGTGCCAGCAGCTTAGTGAGCGGGAGCATGAATGAGCAGTTCTTC,CASSLVSGSMNEQFF
TRBV6-6,TRBJ1-5,few,-,TGTGCCAGCAGTTACGGGCAGGGGTCTGGCAATCAGCCCCAGCATTTT,CASSYGQGSGNQPQHF
TRBV18,TRBJ1-1,-,TRBD1,TGTGCCAGCTCACCCCTCGGACAGGGTGGAAGCACTGAAGCTTTCTTT,CASSPLGQGGSTEAFF
TRBV5-1,TRBJ1-1,many,TRBD1,TGCGCCAGCAGCCCGGCCCGGGACAGGACCGAAGCTTTCTTT,CASSPARDRTEAFF
TRBV6-5,TRBJ1-2,many,TRBD1,TGTGCCAGCAGTAGGGGGCAGGTCCACGGCTACACCTTC,CASSRGQVHGYTF
TRBV6-6,TRBJ1-5,medium-sized,TRBD1,TGTGCCACGGAGGGGGCTCGCAATCAGCCCCAGCATTTT,CATEGARNQPQHF
TRBV24-1,TRBJ2-7,medium-sized,TRBD2,TGTGCCGCCGCAGGACTAGTTCTTTCCTACGAGCAGTACTTC,CAAAGLVLSYEQYF
TRBV5-1,TRBJ1-1,-,-,TGCGCCAGCAGCGTGGGGGCGCCGAACACTGAAGCTTTCTTT,CASSVGAPNTEAFF
TRBV6-6,TRBJ1-3,medium-sized,-,TGTGCCAGCAGTTACGGACGGGAACTCTCTGGAAACACCATATATTTT,CASSYGRELSGNTIYF
TRBV10-3,TRBJ2-7,-,-,TGTGCCATCAGTGAGGTACAGGCCTGGGGCGGGCAGTACTTC,CAISEVQAWGGQYF
TRBV29-1,TRBJ2-5,medium-sized,TRBD2,TGCAGCGTGGGACTAGCGGGAGGACAAGAGACCCAGTACTTC,CSVGLAGGQETQYF
TRBV6-5,TRBJ1-2,many,-,TGTGCCACCGGGACTTTCCGAGGAGGTTATGGCTACACCTTC,CATGTFRGGYGYTF
TRBV18,TRBJ1-2,few,-,TGTGCCAGCTCACCCGGGGGGACGGCTATGAACTATGGCTACACCTTC,CASSPGGTAMNYGYTF
TRBV20-1,TRBJ1-6,-,-,TGCGGTGCTAGAGTAGGGATGGATAATTCACCCCTCCACTTT,CGARVGMDNSPLHF
TRBV6-1,TRBJ1-1,-,-,TGTGCCATCTCCGGACAGATGAACACTGAAGCTTTCTTT,CAISGQMNTEAFF
TRBV20-1,TRBJ2-3,many,-,TGCAGTGCTAGAGATGCGGGGACCACAGATACGCAGTATTTT,CSARDAGTTDTQYF
TRBV6-2/TRBV6-3,TRBJ2-3,medium-sized,TRBD2,TGTGCCAGCAGTTACTCTTGGGGACTAGCGGGAAGCACAGATACGCAGTATTTT,CASSYSWGLAGSTDTQYF
TRBV10-3,TRBJ2-1,many,-,TGTGCCATCAGTGATATAATTTTCGAGGGCAATGAGCAGTTCTTC,CAISDIIFEGNEQFF
TRBV5-1,TRBJ1-2,-,TRBD1,TGCGCCAGCAGCTTGGGCCAGGGGGCGGGAGGCTACACCTTC,CASSLGQGAGGYTF
TRBV4-1,TRBJ1-1,few,-,TGCGCCAGCAGCCAAGACAGGGCAAGTGAAGCTTTCTTT,CASSQDRASEAFF
TRBV20-1,TRBJ1-5,medium-sized,-,TGCAGTGCTGTTATCGGGCGGCGAGTAGGACAGCCCCAGCATTTT,CSAVIGRRVGQPQHF
TRBV12-3/TRBV12-4,TRBJ2-1,-,TRBD2,TGTGCCAGCAGTTTGAGGGTTAGCGGGACCTCCTACAATGAGCAGTCCTTC,CASSLRVSGTSYNEQSF
TRBV5-4,TRBJ2-7,many,-,TGTGCCTGCAGCTTGGAGGTTAGCAGGGACTACGAGCAGTACTTC,CACSLEVSRDYEQYF
TRBV6-5,TRBJ2-1,-,-,TGTGTCAGCAGTTACTCCCTCGGACGCAACAATGAGCAGTTCTTT,CVSSYSLGRNNEQFF
TRBV15,TRBJ1-1,few,-,TGTGCCACCAGCAGAGACCCCTCCGCCTGGGGGAACACTGAAGCTTTCTTT,CATSRDPSAWGNTEAFF
TRBV6-1,TRBJ1-1,medium-sized,-,TGTGCCAGCAGTGCCTGGGCGGAGAGCGAAGCTTTCTTT,CASSAWAESEAFF
TRBV7-3,TRBJ1-1,few,TRBD1,TGTGCCAGCAGCAAACAGGGGGTCGGGAACACTGAAGCTTTCTTT,CASSKQGVGNTEAFF
TRBV4-2,TRBJ2-1,medium-sized,TRBD2,TGTGCCAGCAGCCCACGGACTAGCGGGAGAAACGAGCAGTTCTTC,CASSPRTSGRNEQFF
TRBV30,TRBJ1-1,medium-sized,TRBD1,TGTGCCTGGAGTAGGGCAGGGGGTGAAACGAACACTGAAGCTTTCTTT,CAWSRAGGETNTEAFF
TRBV5-1,TRBJ1-1,-,-,TGCGCCAGCAGCCTAAGAGACGGGAAGAACACTGGAGCTTTCTTT,CASSLRDGKNTGAFF
TRBV5-1,TRBJ2-1,few,-,TGCGCCAGCAGTTCCGACAGGATCAGCGATGAGCAGTTCTTC,CASSSDRISDEQFF
TRBV6-5,TRBJ1-1,few,TRBD1,TGTGCCAGCAGTTTCAGACAGGGGGTGCGTGCTTTCTTT,CASSFRQGVRAFF
TRBV11-2,TRBJ1-1,once,-,TGTGCCAGCGGCTTAGATCGACAGCGGGAAGCTTTCTTT,CASGLDRQREAFF
TRBV20-1,TRBJ1-1,many,-,TGCAGTGCTAGAGATCTAGGTTCCGGCACTGAAGCTTTCTTT,CSARDLGSGTEAFF
TRBV2,TRBJ2-1,few,-,TGTGCCAGCAGTGAGGACGGGGTCTCCTACAATGAGCAGTTCTTC,CASSEDGVSYNEQFF
TRBV20-1,TRBJ2-1,-,-,TGCAGTGCTCTACTAGGTGCGGGACATGAGCAGTTCTTC,CSALLGAGHEQFF